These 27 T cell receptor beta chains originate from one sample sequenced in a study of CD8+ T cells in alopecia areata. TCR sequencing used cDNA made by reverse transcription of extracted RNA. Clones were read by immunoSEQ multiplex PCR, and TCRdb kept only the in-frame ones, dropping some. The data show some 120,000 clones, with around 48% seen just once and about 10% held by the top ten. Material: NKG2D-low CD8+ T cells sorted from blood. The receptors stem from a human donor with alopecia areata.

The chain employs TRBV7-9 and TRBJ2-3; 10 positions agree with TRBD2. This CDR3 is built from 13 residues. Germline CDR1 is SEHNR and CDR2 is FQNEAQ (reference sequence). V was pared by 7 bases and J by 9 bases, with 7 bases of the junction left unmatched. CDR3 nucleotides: TGTGCCAGCACCTCCAAAGCGGGGGGGACGCAGTATTTT. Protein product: CASTSKAGGTQYF.

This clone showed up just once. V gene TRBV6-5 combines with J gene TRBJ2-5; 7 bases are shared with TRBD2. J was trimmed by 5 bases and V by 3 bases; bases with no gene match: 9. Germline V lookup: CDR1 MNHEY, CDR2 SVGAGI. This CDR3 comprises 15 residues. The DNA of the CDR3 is TGTGCCAGCAGTTATCTTGCGGGAGAAGGCGAGACCCAGTACTTC. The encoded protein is CASSYLAGEGETQYF.

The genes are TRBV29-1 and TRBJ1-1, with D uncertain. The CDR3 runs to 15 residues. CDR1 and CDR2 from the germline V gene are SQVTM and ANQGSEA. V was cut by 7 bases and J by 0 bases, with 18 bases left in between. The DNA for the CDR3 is TGCAGCGCCCCCTTAGCGGCACAGTTGAACACTGAAGCTTTCTTT. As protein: CSAPLAAQLNTEAFF.

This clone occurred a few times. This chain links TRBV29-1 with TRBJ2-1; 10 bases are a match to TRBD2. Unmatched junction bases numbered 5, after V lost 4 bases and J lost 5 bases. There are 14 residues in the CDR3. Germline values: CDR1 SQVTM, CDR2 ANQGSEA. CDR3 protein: CSVVAGGAHNEQFF. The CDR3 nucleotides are TGCAGCGTTGTAGCGGGAGGCGCCCACAATGAGCAGTTCTTC.

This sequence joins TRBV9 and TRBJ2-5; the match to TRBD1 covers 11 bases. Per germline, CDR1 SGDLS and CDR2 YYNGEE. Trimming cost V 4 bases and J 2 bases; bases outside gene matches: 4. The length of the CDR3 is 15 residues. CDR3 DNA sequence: TGTGCCAGCAGCTCGGGACAGGGGGTTCAAGAGACCCAGTACTTC. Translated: CASSSGQGVQETQYF.

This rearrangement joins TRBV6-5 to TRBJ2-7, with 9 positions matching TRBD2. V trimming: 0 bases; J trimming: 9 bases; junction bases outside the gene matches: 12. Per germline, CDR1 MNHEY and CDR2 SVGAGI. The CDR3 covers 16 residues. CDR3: CASSYSVASGVQRQYF. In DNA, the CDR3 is TGTGCCAGCAGTTACTCGGTGGCTAGCGGGGTTCAGCGGCAGTACTTC.

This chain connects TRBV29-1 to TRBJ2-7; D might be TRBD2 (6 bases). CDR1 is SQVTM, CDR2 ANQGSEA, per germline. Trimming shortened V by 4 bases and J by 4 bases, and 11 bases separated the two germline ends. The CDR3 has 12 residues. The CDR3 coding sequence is TGCAGCGTTGTGGAAGGAGGGTACGAGCAGTACTTC. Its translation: CSVVEGGYEQYF.

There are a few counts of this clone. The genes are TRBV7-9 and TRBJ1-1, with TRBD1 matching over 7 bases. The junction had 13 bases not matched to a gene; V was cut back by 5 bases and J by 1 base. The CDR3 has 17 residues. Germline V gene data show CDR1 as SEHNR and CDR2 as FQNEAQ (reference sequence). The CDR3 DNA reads TGTGCCAGCAGCCTCCCTCCGACAGGGAATCCGAACACTGAAGCTTTCTTT. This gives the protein CASSLPPTGNPNTEAFF.

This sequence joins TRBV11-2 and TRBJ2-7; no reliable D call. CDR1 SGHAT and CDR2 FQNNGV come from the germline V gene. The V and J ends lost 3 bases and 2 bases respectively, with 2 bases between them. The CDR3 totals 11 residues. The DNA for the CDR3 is TGTGCCAGCAGCTTCACCTACGAGCAGTACTTC. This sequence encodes CASSFTYEQYF.

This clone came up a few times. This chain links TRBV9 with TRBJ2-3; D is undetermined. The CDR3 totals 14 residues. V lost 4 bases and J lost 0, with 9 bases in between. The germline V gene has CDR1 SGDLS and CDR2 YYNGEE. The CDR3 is CASSPSTSTDTQYF. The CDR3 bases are TGTGCCAGCAGCCCGTCCACTAGCACAGATACGCAGTATTTT.

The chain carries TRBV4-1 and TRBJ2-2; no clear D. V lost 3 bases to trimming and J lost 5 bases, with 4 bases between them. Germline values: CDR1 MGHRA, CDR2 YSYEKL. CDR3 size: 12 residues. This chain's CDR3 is CASSQKTGELFF. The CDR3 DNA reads TGCGCCAGCAGCCAGAAGACCGGGGAGCTGTTTTTT.

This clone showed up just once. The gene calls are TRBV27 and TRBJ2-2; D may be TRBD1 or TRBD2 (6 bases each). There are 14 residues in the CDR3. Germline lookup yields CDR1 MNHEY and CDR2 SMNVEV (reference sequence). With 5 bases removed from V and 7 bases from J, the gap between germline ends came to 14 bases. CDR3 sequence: CASSSRGPNGELFF. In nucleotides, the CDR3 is TGTGCCAGCAGTAGTCGGGGGCCTAACGGGGAGCTGTTTTTT.

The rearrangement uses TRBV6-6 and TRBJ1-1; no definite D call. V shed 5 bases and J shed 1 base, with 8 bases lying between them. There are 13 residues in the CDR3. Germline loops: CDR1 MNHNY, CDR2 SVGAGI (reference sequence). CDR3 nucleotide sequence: TGTGCCAGCAGTCGACTCGAGAACACTGAAGCTTTCTTT. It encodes CASSRLENTEAFF.

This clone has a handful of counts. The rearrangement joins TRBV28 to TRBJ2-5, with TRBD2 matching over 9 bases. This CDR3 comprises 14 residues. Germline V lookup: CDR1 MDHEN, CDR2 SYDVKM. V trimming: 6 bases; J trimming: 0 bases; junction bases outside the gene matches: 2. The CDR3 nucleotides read TGTGCCAGCAGCAGACTAGCGGACCAAGAGACCCAGTACTTC. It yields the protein CASSRLADQETQYF.

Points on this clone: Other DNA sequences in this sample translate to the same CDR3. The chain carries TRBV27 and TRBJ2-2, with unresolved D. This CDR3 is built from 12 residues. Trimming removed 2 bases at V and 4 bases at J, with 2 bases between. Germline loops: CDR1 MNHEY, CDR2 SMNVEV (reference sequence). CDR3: CASSLSTGELFF. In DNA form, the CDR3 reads TGTGCCAGCAGTTTAAGCACCGGGGAGCTGTTTTTT.

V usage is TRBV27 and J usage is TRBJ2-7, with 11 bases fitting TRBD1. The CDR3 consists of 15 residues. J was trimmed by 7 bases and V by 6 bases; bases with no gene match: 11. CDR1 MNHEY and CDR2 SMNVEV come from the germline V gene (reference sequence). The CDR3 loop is CASSLAGQGAREQYF. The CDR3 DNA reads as TGTGCCAGCAGCTTGGCCGGACAGGGGGCTAGAGAGCAGTACTTC.

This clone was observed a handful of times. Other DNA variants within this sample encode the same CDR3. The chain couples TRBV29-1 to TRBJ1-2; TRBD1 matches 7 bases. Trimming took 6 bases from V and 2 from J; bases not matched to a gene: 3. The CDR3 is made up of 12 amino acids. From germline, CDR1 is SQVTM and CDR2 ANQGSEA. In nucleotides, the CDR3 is TGCAGCGTGGAGACAGGGAACTATGGCTACACCTTC. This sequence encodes CSVETGNYGYTF.

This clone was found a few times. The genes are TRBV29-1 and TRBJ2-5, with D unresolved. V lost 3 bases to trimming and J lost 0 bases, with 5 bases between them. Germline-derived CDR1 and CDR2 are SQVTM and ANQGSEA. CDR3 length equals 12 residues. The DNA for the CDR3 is TGCAGCGTTGAGTTGTACCAAGAGACCCAGTACTTC. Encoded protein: CSVELYQETQYF.

CDR3 bases: TGCAGCGTTGAAGAAGGGACTAGCGGGAGATACCAAGAGACCCAGTACTTC. It specifies CSVEEGTSGRYQETQYF. The chain recombines TRBV29-1 with TRBJ2-5; TRBD2 aligns across 14 bases. Germline CDR1 SQVTM, CDR2 ANQGSEA. This CDR3 has 17 amino acids. The trim removed 0 bases at V and 0 bases at J, leaving 3 bases unmatched.

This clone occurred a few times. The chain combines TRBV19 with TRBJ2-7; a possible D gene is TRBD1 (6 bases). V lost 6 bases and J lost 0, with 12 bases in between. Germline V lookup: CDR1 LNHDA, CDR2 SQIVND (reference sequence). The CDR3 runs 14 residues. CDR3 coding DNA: TGTGCCAGTAGCATAACAGGGTACTCCTACGAGCAGTACTTC. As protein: CASSITGYSYEQYF.

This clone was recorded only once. CDR3 protein: CASRGREGSTDTQYF. CDR3 bases: TGTGCCAGCCGGGGTAGGGAGGGAAGCACAGATACGCAGTATTTT. The chain is built from TRBV2 and TRBJ2-3; 7 nucleotides match TRBD2. The CDR3 has 15 residues. V lost 8 bases and J lost 0; bases outside the gene matches: 8. Looked up from germline, CDR1 is SNHLY and CDR2 is FYNNEI. Filled out from reference TRBV2 and TRBJ2-3, the complete variable domain reads EPEVTQTPSHQVTQMGQEVILRCVPISNHLYFYWYRQILGQKVEFLVSFYNNEISEKSEIFDDQFSVERPDGSNFTLKIRSTKLEDSAMYFCASRGREGSTDTQYFGPGTRLTVL.

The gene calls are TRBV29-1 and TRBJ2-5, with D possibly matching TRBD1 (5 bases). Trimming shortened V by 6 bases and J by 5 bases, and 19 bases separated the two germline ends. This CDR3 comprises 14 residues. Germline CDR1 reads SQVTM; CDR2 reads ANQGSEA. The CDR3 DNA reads TGCAGCGTGGAGACAGTCGGTGTTTCGGAGACCCAGTACTTC. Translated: CSVETVGVSETQYF.

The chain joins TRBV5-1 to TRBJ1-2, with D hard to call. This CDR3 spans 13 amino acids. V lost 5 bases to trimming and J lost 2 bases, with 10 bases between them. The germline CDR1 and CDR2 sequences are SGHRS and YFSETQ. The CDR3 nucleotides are TGCGCCAGCAGGGAAGGCGGGAACTATGGCTACACCTTC. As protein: CASREGGNYGYTF.

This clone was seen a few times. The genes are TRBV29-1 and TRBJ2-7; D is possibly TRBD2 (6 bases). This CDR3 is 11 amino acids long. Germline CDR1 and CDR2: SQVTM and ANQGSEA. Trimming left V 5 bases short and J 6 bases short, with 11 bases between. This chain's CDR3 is CSVQEGLEQYF. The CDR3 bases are TGCAGCGTTCAGGAGGGACTCGAGCAGTACTTC.

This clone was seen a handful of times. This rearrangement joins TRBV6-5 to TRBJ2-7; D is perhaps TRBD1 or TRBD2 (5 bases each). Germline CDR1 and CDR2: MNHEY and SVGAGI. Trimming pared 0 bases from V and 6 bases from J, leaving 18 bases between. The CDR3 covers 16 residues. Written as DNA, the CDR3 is TGTGCCAGCAGTTACTCGGAATCGGGACCCCAGGGCGAGCAGTACTTC. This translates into CASSYSESGPQGEQYF.

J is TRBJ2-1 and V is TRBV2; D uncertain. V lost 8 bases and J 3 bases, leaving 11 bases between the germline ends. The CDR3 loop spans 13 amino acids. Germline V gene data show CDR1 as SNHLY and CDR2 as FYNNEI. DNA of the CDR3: TGTGCCAGCGGCCTGGCTGTCTACAATGAGCAGTTCTTC. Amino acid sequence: CASGLAVYNEQFF.

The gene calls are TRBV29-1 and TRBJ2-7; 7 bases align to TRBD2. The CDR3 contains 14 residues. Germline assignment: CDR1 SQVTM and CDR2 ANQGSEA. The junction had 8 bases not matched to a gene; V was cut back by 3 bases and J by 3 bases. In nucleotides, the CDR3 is TGCAGCGTTGAGTACCAGCGGGGTAACTACGAGCAGTACTTC. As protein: CSVEYQRGNYEQYF.